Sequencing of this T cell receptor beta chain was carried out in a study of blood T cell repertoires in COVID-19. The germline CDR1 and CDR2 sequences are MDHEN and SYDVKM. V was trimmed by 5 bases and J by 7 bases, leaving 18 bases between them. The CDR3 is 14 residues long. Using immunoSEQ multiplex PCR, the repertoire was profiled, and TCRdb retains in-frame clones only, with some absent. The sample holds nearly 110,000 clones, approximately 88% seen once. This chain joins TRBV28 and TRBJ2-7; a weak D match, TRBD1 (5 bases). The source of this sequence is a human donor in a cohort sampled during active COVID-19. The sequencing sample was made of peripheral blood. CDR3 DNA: TGTGCCAGCAGTAAGGGGAACCAGCCGCGGGAGCAGTACTTC. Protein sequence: CASSKGNQPREQYF. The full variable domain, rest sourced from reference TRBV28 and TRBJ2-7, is DVKVTQSSRYLVKRTGEKVFLECVQDMDHENMFWYRQDPGLGLRLIYFSYDVKMKEKGDIPEGYSVSREKKERFSLILESASTNQTSMYLCASSKGNQPREQYFGPGTRLTVT.